A selection of T cell receptor beta chains follows, all from one sample in a study of T cells after yellow fever vaccination. TCRdb passed the 5' RACE reads through MiXCR, listing each CDR3 protein once. The sample yields 150,000 to 200,000 distinct CDR3 sequences, approximately 10% seen once. Sequences were derived from CD8+ T cells sorted from PBMCs, sampled 15 days after the yellow fever booster vaccination. These receptors all stem from a man between 18 and 29 years old who received the YFV17D yellow fever vaccine. CDR3s include the opening cysteine and the closing phenylalanine or tryptophan. Each record gives: clone size, D gene, V gene, J gene, CDR3 DNA, CDR3 protein. The D gene is left open where the match is weak. Only some rows state a clone size, as once, few, many or a class for expanded clones.

>NA|NA|TRBV24-1|TRBJ1-2
TGTGCCACCAGTGACGCGACAGGCTACTATGGCTACACCTTC
CATSDATGYYGYTF
>NA|NA|TRBV7-9|TRBJ2-1
TGTGCCAGCAGCCCTTATCTAGGGCAGGCTAGCTCCTACAATGAGCAGTTCTTC
CASSPYLGQASSYNEQFF
>NA|TRBD2|TRBV7-9|TRBJ2-7
TGTGCCAGCATGACTAGCTCCCACTACGAGCAGTACTTC
CASMTSSHYEQYF
>few|NA|TRBV7-9|TRBJ2-5
TGTGCCAGCAGCTTCGGTCGAGTGCTGGAGACCCAGTACTTC
CASSFGRVLETQYF
>many|NA|TRBV7-8|TRBJ2-1
TGTGCCAGCAGCGATGGCCGGAGCTCCTACAATGAGCAGTTCTTC
CASSDGRSSYNEQFF
>few|NA|TRBV5-4|TRBJ2-2
TGTGCCAGCAGCTTCTCAGGGGGGGACACCGGGGAGCTGTTTTTT
CASSFSGGDTGELFF
>NA|TRBD1|TRBV28|TRBJ1-5
TGTGCCAGCAGTCCCCTCGGGGACAGTGATCAGCCCCAGCATTTT
CASSPLGDSDQPQHF
>NA|NA|TRBV7-9|TRBJ2-3
TGTGCCAGCAGCGTAACGGGGGTGGATACGCAGTATTTT
CASSVTGVDTQYF
>NA|NA|TRBV20-1|TRBJ2-1
TGCAGTGCTAGGGAACAGGGAAGAAGCTCCTACAATGAGCAGTTCTTC
CSAREQGRSSYNEQFF
>NA|NA|TRBV4-3|TRBJ2-1
TGCGCCAGCAGCCAAGATCCCGCAGATTACAATGAGCAGTTCTTC
CASSQDPADYNEQFF
>few|NA|TRBV6-5|TRBJ2-3
TGTGCCAGCAGTTATGGAGGGGGGGCAGGAGATACGCAGTATTTT
CASSYGGGAGDTQYF
>NA|NA|TRBV12-3/TRBV12-4|TRBJ1-2
TGTGCCAGCAGTTTAGGGTGGAGGGATGGCTACACCTTC
CASSLGWRDGYTF
>NA|TRBD2|TRBV7-2|TRBJ2-3
TGTGCCAGCAGCTTAGCGAGGCGGGGGACTAGCACAGATACGCAGTATTTT
CASSLARRGTSTDTQYF
>NA|NA|TRBV9|TRBJ1-1
TGTGCCAGCAGCGTAGATGGGGGCGGTGAAGCTTTCTTT
CASSVDGGGEAFF
>few|NA|TRBV28|TRBJ2-1
TGTGCCAGCACCCGAGGGATGCATGAGCAGTTCTTC
CASTRGMHEQFF
>NA|NA|TRBV6-5|TRBJ2-6
TGTGCCAGCAGGATAAGCTCTGGGGCCAACGTCCTGACTTTC
CASRISSGANVLTF
>many|NA|TRBV6-5|TRBJ1-1
TGTGCCAGCACTCCCTTTTTTATAGGCCGAAGTACTGAAGCTTTCTTT
CASTPFFIGRSTEAFF
>few|TRBD2|TRBV6-5|TRBJ2-5
TGTGCCAGCAGTTACTCGATTGCGGGGGGGCCTGGGGAGACCCAGTACTTC
CASSYSIAGGPGETQYF
>few|NA|TRBV2|TRBJ2-5
TGTGCCAGCAGGGAGGGATTTCTGGGCGCGACCCAGTACTTC
CASREGFLGATQYF
>NA|TRBD2|TRBV27|TRBJ2-3
TGTGCCAGCAGTTTATCAGCGGGGGGGAGGGATACGCAGTATTTT
CASSLSAGGRDTQYF
>few|NA|TRBV12-3/TRBV12-4|TRBJ1-1
TGTGCCAGCAGTTTAACGACACCTAACACTGAAGCTTTCTTT
CASSLTTPNTEAFF
>few|NA|TRBV20-1|TRBJ1-4
TGCAGTGCTAGAGTACAGGGAAGTAATGAAAAACTGTTTTTT
CSARVQGSNEKLFF
>NA|NA|TRBV25-1|TRBJ2-6
TGTGCCAGAGTGGGTAGGGGACCTGGGGCCAACGTCCTGACTTTC
CARVGRGPGANVLTF
>NA|TRBD1|TRBV5-4|TRBJ2-1
TGTGCCAGCAGCTACCTCGGGACAGGGTGGTACAATGAGCAGTTCTTC
CASSYLGTGWYNEQFF
>NA|NA|TRBV9|TRBJ2-3
TGTGCCAGCAGCGAGAGCGGGGATACGCAGTATTTT
CASSESGDTQYF
>many|TRBD1|TRBV4-3|TRBJ2-1
TGCGCCAGCAGGGCCGGGACAGCGTCTTACAATGAGCAGTTCTTC
CASRAGTASYNEQFF
>NA|NA|TRBV6-4|TRBJ2-3
TGTGCCAGCAGTGACTCGATTGGTACGGGGAAAGATACGCAGTATTTT
CASSDSIGTGKDTQYF
>many|NA|TRBV13|TRBJ1-1
TGTGCCAGCAGCTTACTTGGGGCAGCTGAAGCTTTCTTT
CASSLLGAAEAFF
>NA|NA|TRBV5-1|TRBJ1-3
TGCGCCAGCAGCCTAGGGGCCGGCTCTGGAAACACCATATATTTT
CASSLGAGSGNTIYF
>few|NA|TRBV6-5|TRBJ2-3
TGTGCCAGCAGTTACTCTCGGCAGGGCGGGGATACGCAGTATTTT
CASSYSRQGGDTQYF
>few|NA|TRBV6-5|TRBJ2-1
TGTGCCAGCAGTTTCCCAGGGGGGTTACACTCCTACAATGAGCAGTTCTTC
CASSFPGGLHSYNEQFF
>NA|TRBD1|TRBV20-1|TRBJ2-1
TGCAGTGCTACCCGGCCGGACAGGTCCTACAATGAGCAGTTCTTC
CSATRPDRSYNEQFF
>few|NA|TRBV12-3/TRBV12-4|TRBJ2-5
TGTGCCAGCAGGGGGGCAAGACAAGAGACCCAGTACTTC
CASRGARQETQYF
>few|NA|TRBV5-6|TRBJ1-1
TGTGCCAGCAGCTTGGCGCCGGGACGGAGAAACACTGAAGCTTTCTTT
CASSLAPGRRNTEAFF
>NA|NA|TRBV6-5|TRBJ2-2
TGTGCCAGCAGTCCTGACAACTATGGTGGCACCGGGGAGCTGTTTTTT
CASSPDNYGGTGELFF
>many|NA|TRBV9|TRBJ2-7
TGTGCCAGCAGCCCAGGAGCATACGAGCAGTACTTC
CASSPGAYEQYF
>NA|NA|TRBV10-1|TRBJ2-7
TGCGCCAGCAGTGAAGGGTTCGCCTACGAGCAGTACTTC
CASSEGFAYEQYF
>NA|NA|TRBV7-9|TRBJ2-3
TGTGCCAGCAGCTCACCCCCGGCAGGGGACCCTAGCACAGATACGCAGTATTTT
CASSSPPAGDPSTDTQYF
>NA|TRBD1|TRBV18|TRBJ1-1
TGTGCCAGCTCACCAGTTAGGGGGCACATGAACACTGAAGCTTTCTTT
CASSPVRGHMNTEAFF
>few|NA|TRBV4-1|TRBJ2-1
TGCGCCAGCAGCCAAGCCCCCGGGACTTCCCGAAGTGAGCAGTTCTTC
CASSQAPGTSRSEQFF
>few|NA|TRBV15|TRBJ1-1
TGTGCCACCCGGCCACAGGAAAGCGGCCTAACGGCTTTCTTT
CATRPQESGLTAFF
>NA|NA|TRBV7-9|TRBJ1-2
TGTGCCAGCAGCGCAACAGGGTCCAATCCCTATGGCTACACCTTC
CASSATGSNPYGYTF
>few|NA|TRBV6-5|TRBJ2-2
TGTGCCAGCAGTTACGGTCTCCTACAGAAGAACACCGGGGAGCTGTTTTTT
CASSYGLLQKNTGELFF
>NA|NA|TRBV29-1|TRBJ2-1
TGCAGCGTCACCCCCTCTAATGAGCAGTTCTTC
CSVTPSNEQFF
>few|NA|TRBV4-3|TRBJ1-5
TGCGCCAGCAGCCAAGAAGGAGGGATGCAGCCCCAGCATTTT
CASSQEGGMQPQHF
>NA|NA|TRBV2|TRBJ1-1
TGTGCCAGCAGTGAAGGGTACCTTGAAGCTTTCTTT
CASSEGYLEAFF
>few|TRBD1|TRBV5-6|TRBJ2-5
TGTGCCAGCAGCTTCCGGGACAGAGAGACCCAGTACTTC
CASSFRDRETQYF
>few|TRBD2|TRBV7-2|TRBJ2-3
TGTGCCAGCAGCGTAGCTGGCGGGGGGGCCGCGGATACGCAGTATTTT
CASSVAGGGAADTQYF
>NA|TRBD2|TRBV4-1|TRBJ2-1
TGCGCCAGCAGCCAGGAGGAGGCAAGCGGGGGCTACAATGAGCAGTTCTTC
CASSQEEASGGYNEQFF
>NA|NA|TRBV11-2|TRBJ2-3
TGTGCCAGCAGCCCCGGGGTTATCCCGGATACGCAGTATTTT
CASSPGVIPDTQYF
>few|NA|TRBV18|TRBJ2-6
TGTGCCAGCTCACCAAACCTAGGCTCTGGGGCCAACGTCCTGACTTTC
CASSPNLGSGANVLTF
>many|NA|TRBV11-2|TRBJ2-3
TGTGCCAGCAGCTCCCAAGCTATTACTAGCACAGATACGCAGTATTTT
CASSSQAITSTDTQYF
>few|NA|TRBV7-3|TRBJ1-1
TGTGCCAGCAGTGCCGAGGCAGGATCCGAAGCTTTCTTT
CASSAEAGSEAFF
>NA|NA|TRBV6-5|TRBJ2-1
TGTGCCAGCAGTTACTCGGGTCAGGGGAGATTCGTCTTC
CASSYSGQGRFVF
>NA|NA|TRBV2|TRBJ2-2
TGTGCCAGCAGTGGCGACAGACGGGCCCTCGGGGAGCTGTTTTTT
CASSGDRRALGELFF